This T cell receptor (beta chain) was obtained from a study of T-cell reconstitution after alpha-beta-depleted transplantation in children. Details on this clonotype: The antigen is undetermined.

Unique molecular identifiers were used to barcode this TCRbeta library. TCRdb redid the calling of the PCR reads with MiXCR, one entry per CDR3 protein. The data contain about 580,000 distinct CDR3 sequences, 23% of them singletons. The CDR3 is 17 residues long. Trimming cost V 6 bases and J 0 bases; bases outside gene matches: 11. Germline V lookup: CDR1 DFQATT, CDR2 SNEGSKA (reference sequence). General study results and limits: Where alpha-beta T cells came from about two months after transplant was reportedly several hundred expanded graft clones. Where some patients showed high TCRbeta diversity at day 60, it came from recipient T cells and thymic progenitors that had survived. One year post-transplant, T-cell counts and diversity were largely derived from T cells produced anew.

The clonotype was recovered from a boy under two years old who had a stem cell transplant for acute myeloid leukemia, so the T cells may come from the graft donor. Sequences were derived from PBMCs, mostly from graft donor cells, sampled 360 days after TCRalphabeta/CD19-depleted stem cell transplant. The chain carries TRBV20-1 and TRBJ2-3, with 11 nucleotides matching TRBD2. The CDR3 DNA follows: TGCAGTGCCCGCTCACTAGCGGGGGCCCCTAGCACAGATACGCAGTATTTT. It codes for CSARSLAGAPSTDTQYF.